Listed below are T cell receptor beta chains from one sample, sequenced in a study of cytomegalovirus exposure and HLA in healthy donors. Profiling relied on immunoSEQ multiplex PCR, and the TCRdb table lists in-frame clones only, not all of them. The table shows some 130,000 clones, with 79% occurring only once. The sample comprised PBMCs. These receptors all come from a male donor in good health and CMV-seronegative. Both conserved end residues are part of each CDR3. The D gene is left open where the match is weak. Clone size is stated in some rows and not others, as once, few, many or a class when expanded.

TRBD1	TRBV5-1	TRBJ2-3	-	CASSSGQASDTQYF	TGCGCCAGCAGCAGTGGACAGGCTTCAGATACGCAGTATTTT
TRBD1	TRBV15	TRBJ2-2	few	CATRDPGQGGTGELFF	TGTGCCACCAGGGACCCTGGACAGGGGGGCACCGGGGAGCTGTTTTTT
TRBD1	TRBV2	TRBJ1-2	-	CASSGGTGLNYGYTF	TGTGCCAGCAGTGGTGGGACAGGGCTTAACTATGGCTACACCTTC
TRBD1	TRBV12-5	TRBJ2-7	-	CASGLPRDSNYEQYF	TGTGCTAGTGGTTTGCCCCGGGACAGCAACTACGAGCAGTACTTC
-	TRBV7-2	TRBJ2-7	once	CASSLDRVTYEQYF	TGTGCCAGCAGCTTAGACAGGGTCACCTACGAGCAGTACTTC
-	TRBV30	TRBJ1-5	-	CAWTRRQSNQPQHF	TGTGCCTGGACTAGGCGACAGTCAAATCAGCCCCAGCATTTT
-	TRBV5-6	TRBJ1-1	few	CASSPLGATEAFF	TGTGCCAGCAGCCCGCTCGGTGCCACTGAAGCTTTCTTT
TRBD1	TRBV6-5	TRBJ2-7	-	CASSSSGTGYRFEQYF	TGTGCCAGCAGTTCTTCCGGGACAGGGTATCGCTTCGAGCAGTACTTC
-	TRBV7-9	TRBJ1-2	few	CASSPDRPGYTF	TGTGCCAGCAGTCCTGACAGACCCGGCTACACCTTC
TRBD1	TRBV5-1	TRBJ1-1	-	CASSLVGQAANTEAFF	TGCGCCAGCAGCTTGGTCGGACAGGCGGCTAACACTGAAGCTTTCTTT
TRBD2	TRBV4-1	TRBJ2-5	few	CASSPFSGGGETQYF	TGCGCCAGCAGCCCTTTTAGCGGGGGCGGGGAGACCCAGTACTTC
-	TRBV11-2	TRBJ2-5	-	CASSPAGASETQYF	TGTGCCAGCAGCCCGGCGGGGGCCTCAGAGACCCAGTACTTC
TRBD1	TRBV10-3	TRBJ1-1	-	CAISDWQGATEAFF	TGTGCCATCAGTGACTGGCAGGGGGCCACTGAAGCTTTCTTT
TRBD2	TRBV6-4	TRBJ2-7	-	CASSPSGGVEQYF	TGTGCCAGCAGTCCCAGCGGGGGGGTCGAGCAGTACTTC
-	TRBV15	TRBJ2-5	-	CATSRDGGALERAQYF	TGTGCCACCAGCAGAGATGGGGGGGCCCTCGAAAGGGCCCAGTACTTC
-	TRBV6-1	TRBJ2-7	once	CASSLEGRGEQYF	TGTGCCAGCAGCCTGGAGGGGAGAGGCGAGCAGTACTTC
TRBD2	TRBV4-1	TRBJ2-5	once	CASSPLGGAGRQETQYF	TGCGCCAGCAGCCCGTTGGGGGGAGCGGGGCGCCAAGAGACCCAGTACTTC
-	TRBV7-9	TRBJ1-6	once	CSSSPEAWSASPLHF	TGTTCCAGCAGCCCCGAGGCCTGGTCGGCTTCACCCCTCCACTTT
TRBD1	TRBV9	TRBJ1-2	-	CASSPRTGGAGNYGYTF	TGTGCCAGCAGCCCTCGGACAGGGGGCGCCGGTAACTATGGCTACACCTTC
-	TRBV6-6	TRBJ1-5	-	CAGGQSRGSNQPQHF	TGTGCCGGCGGGCAGTCACGCGGAAGCAATCAGCCCCAGCATTTT
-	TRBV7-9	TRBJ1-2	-	CASSSLTANYGYTF	TGTGCCAGCAGCTCATTGACAGCCAACTATGGCTACACCTTC
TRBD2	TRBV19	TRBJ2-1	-	CASHGPLGLAPGEQFF	TGTGCCAGCCACGGGCCGCTAGGACTAGCCCCGGGGGAGCAGTTCTTC
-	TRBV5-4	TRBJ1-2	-	CASSLEQGKNGYTF	TGTGCCAGCAGCTTGGAGCAGGGGAAGAATGGCTACACCTTC
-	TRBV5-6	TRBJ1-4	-	CASSRRGTSTNEKLFF	TGTGCCAGCAGCCGTCGGGGGACTTCAACTAATGAAAAACTGTTTTTT
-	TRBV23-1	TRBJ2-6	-	CASSQAGQISGANVLTF	TGCGCCAGCAGTCAAGCAGGACAAATCTCTGGGGCCAACGTCCTGACTTTC
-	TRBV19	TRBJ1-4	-	CASEAGSLGGGNEKLFF	TGTGCCAGTGAAGCCGGTTCCCTAGGCGGGGGTAATGAAAAACTGTTTTTT
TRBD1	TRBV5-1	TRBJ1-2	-	CASRKGQGRPREDYGYTF	TGCGCCAGCAGAAAAGGACAGGGGCGACCTCGTGAGGACTATGGCTACACCTTC
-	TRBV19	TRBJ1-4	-	CASTAPRDLNEKLFF	TGTGCCAGTACTGCTCCGCGGGATCTTAATGAAAAACTGTTTTTT
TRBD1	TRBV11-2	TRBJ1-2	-	CASSLTGDGYTF	TGTGCCAGCAGCTTAACAGGGGATGGCTACACCTTC
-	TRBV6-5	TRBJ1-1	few	CASSVGVEAFF	TGTGCCAGCAGTGTCGGTGTCGAAGCTTTCTTT
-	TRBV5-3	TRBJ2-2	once	CARSFSAPGERTGELFF	TGTGCCAGAAGCTTTTCGGCCCCAGGGGAGAGAACCGGGGAGCTGTTTTTT
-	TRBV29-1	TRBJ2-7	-	CSVGSGEHGEQYF	TGCAGCGTTGGCTCAGGGGAGCACGGCGAGCAGTACTTC
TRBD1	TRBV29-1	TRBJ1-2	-	CSAGQGANYGYTF	TGCAGCGCCGGACAGGGAGCTAACTATGGCTACACCTTC
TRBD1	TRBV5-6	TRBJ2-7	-	CASSWDRDEQYF	TGTGCCAGCAGCTGGGACAGGGACGAGCAGTACTTC
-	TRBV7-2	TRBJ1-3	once	CASSSRSSGNTIYF	TGTGCCAGCAGCTCCCGGAGCTCTGGAAACACCATATATTTT
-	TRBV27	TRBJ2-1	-	CASSTYKNNEQFF	TGTGCCAGCAGTACCTATAAAAACAATGAGCAGTTCTTC
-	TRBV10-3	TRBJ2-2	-	CAIIGQLYTGELFF	TGTGCCATCATTGGACAGCTTTACACCGGGGAGCTGTTTTTT
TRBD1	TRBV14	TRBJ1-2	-	CASSHGTDYGYTF	TGTGCCAGCAGCCATGGGACAGACTATGGCTACACCTTC
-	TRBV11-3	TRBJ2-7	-	CASSFVAGTYEQYF	TGTGCCAGCAGCTTCGTGGCTGGTACGTACGAGCAGTACTTC
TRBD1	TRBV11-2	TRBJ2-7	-	CASSTTYRGAHYEQYF	TGTGCCAGCAGCACGACATACAGGGGGGCCCACTACGAGCAGTACTTC
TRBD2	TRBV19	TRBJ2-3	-	CASSTLAGGPHDTQYF	TGTGCCAGTAGTACACTAGCGGGGGGACCACACGATACGCAGTATTTT
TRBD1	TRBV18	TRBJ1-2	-	CASSPPGQGGNYGYTF	TGTGCCAGCTCACCCCCGGGACAGGGGGGTAACTATGGCTACACCTTC
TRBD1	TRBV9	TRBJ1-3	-	CASSISGQEGNTIYF	TGTGCCAGCAGCATCAGCGGACAGGAGGGAAACACCATATATTTT
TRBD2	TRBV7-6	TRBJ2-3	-	CASSLESGGTQYF	TGTGCCAGCAGCTTAGAATCGGGGGGTACGCAGTATTTT
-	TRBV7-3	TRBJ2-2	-	CASSLSSNAGELFF	TGTGCCAGCAGCTTATCGAGTAATGCCGGGGAGCTGTTTTTT
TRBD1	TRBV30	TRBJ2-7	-	CAWRRPGQGYEQYF	TGTGCCTGGAGGCGCCCGGGACAGGGTTACGAGCAGTACTTC
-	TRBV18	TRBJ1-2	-	CASSLQGPSNYGYTF	TGTGCCAGCTCACTACAGGGCCCATCTAACTATGGCTACACCTTC
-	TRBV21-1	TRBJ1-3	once	CASSKARSGQGRRSSGNTIYF	TGTGCCAGCAGCAAAGCGCGGTCGGGACAGGGGCGCAGAAGCTCTGGAAACACCATATATTTT
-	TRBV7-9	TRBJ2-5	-	CASSLTLPSGETQYF	TGTGCCAGCAGCTTAACCCTCCCCTCGGGGGAGACCCAGTACTTC
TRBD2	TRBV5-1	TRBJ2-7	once	CASSLAGAGGLNEQYF	TGCGCCAGCAGCTTGGCCGGGGCGGGGGGCCTAAACGAGCAGTACTTC
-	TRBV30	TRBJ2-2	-	CAWSGGPANTGELFF	TGTGCCTGGAGCGGGGGGCCCGCGAACACCGGGGAGCTGTTTTTT
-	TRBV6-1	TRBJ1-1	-	CASSEALSAGGSEAFF	TGTGCCAGCAGTGAAGCGCTGTCGGCGGGCGGCTCTGAAGCTTTCTTT
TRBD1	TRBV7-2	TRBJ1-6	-	CASSPNRDRGPLHF	TGTGCCAGCAGCCCCAACCGGGACAGGGGACCACTCCACTTT
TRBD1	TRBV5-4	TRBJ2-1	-	CASSRGHEQFF	TGTGCCAGCAGTAGGGGGCATGAGCAGTTCTTC